What follows are 3 T cell receptor beta chains derived from one specimen sequenced in a study of cytomegalovirus exposure and HLA in healthy donors. The PCR used 60 Vbeta and 13 Jbeta primers. Sequencing used immunoSEQ multiplex PCR; TCRdb keeps in-frame clones, though not all of them. This sample's table reports roughly 69,000 clones. The sample comprised PBMCs. Source of these receptors: a woman in her twenties or thirties in good health and CMV-seronegative.

The V gene is TRBV4-1, the J gene TRBJ2-6; tentatively, D is TRBD1 (5 bases). Germline CDR1 is MGHRA and CDR2 is YSYEKL. There are 15 residues in the CDR3. Trimming pared 0 bases from V and 11 bases from J, leaving 14 bases between. The CDR3 DNA follows: TGCGCCAGCAGCCAAGAGCCAGGGCCCCCTTACGTCCTGACTTTC. Translation gives CASSQEPGPPYVLTF.

The chain has TRBV14 and TRBJ1-1; D is unresolved. CDR3 size: 15 residues. Germline V gene data show CDR1 as SGHDN and CDR2 as FVKESK. Trimming removed 6 bases from V and 2 bases from J, with 16 bases in between. CDR3 nucleotide sequence: TGTGCCAGCAGTCCATTACGCGGAGTCAACACTGAAGCTTTCTTT. This encodes CASSPLRGVNTEAFF.

This rearrangement joins TRBV5-1 to TRBJ1-4, with 11 bases identical to TRBD1. CDR1 and CDR2 (germline): SGHRS, YFSETQ. The CDR3 is made up of 15 amino acids. V gave up 3 bases and J gave up 6 bases; unmatched junction bases: 4. The CDR3 DNA sequence: TGCGCCAGCAGCTCTGGACAGGGGGCCGATGAAAAACTGTTTTTT. Encoded protein: CASSSGQGADEKLFF. Together with reference TRBV5-1 and TRBJ1-4, the CDR3 gives the full variable domain: KAGVTQTPRYLIKTRGQQVTLSCSPISGHRSVSWYQQTPGQGLQFLFEYFSETQRNKGNFPGRFSGRQFSNSRSEMNVSTLELGDSALYLCASSSGQGADEKLFFGSGTQLSVL.